This is a list of T cell receptor beta chains from one sample in a study of STAT5B mutations in CD4+ large granular lymphocyte leukemia. The assay was immunoSEQ multiplex PCR, and TCRdb's table has in-frame clones only and misses some. The sample holds roughly 30,000 clones, roughly 80% seen once. Source material: CD4+ T cells from blood buffy coats. Source of these receptors: a human donor in good health. Each CDR3 is given with its conserved first and last residue.

v_call	j_call	cdr3_aa
TRBV27	TRBJ1-5	CASRDRRGTGYQPQHF
TRBV6-6	TRBJ2-2	CASSIETGELFF
TRBV5-1	TRBJ1-2	CASSVTGTGGGYTF
TRBV4-3	TRBJ1-1	CASSQDPGKAFF
TRBV19	TRBJ1-5	CASSIGGQPQHF
TRBV18	TRBJ1-3	CASSPAGGPVSGNTIYF
TRBV6-6	TRBJ1-1	CASSRLGTEYTEAFF
TRBV5-1	TRBJ1-6	CASSPSGGLYNSPLHF
TRBV7-7	TRBJ2-5	CASSLEGLIETQYF
TRBV19	TRBJ2-1	CASSRRGQIPNEQFF
TRBV7-9	TRBJ1-4	CASRLGGGDEKLFF
TRBV7-9	TRBJ2-2	CASSLLRQRDTGELFF
TRBV5-1	TRBJ1-1	CASSLGPALNTEAFF
TRBV28	TRBJ1-2	CATAGFNYGYTF
TRBV19	TRBJ1-2	CASTYSPPGQGKTNYGYTF
TRBV5-1	TRBJ1-2	CASSLGGQLNYGYTF
TRBV28	TRBJ1-5	CASSFLGQGNQPQHF
TRBV7-2	TRBJ1-1	CASSPHGGQGNTEAFF
TRBV2	TRBJ1-2	CASRQRADGYTF
TRBV5-1	TRBJ2-3	CASSRDRSTDTQYF
TRBV5-1	TRBJ2-2	CASSSGQGFANTGELFF
TRBV6-5	TRBJ2-1	CASRLGLAGPPQFF
TRBV6-5	TRBJ2-7	CASGTGVEQYF
TRBV28	TRBJ1-5	CASSPPTGGNQPQHF
TRBV2	TRBJ1-5	CASKSDRGLGQPQHF
TRBV7-2	TRBJ2-7	CASSSPPGEQYF
TRBV7-8	TRBJ1-1	CASSLVPSNTEAFF
TRBV6-5	TRBJ1-1	CASSGGTEAFF
TRBV4-2	TRBJ2-3	CASSQELGPDTQYF
TRBV7-2	TRBJ1-1	CASSFEEANTEAFF
TRBV7-2	TRBJ2-5	CASSFTSGGETQYF
TRBV7-2	TRBJ2-4	CASSPGLVVGQNIQYF
TRBV7-9	TRBJ2-5	CASSPDWTSQETQYF
TRBV7-9	TRBJ1-5	CASSLGGFAGNQPQHF
TRBV7-2	TRBJ2-4	CASSLDRSIAKNIQYF
TRBV10-3	TRBJ2-5	CAISESAGRETQYF
TRBV6-7	TRBJ2-2	CASRLPPTSGGGGELFF
TRBV14	TRBJ1-4	CASSPTGGPNEKLFF
TRBV19	TRBJ1-5	CASSIRETGQYQPQHF
TRBV6-1	TRBJ2-3	CASSGGPTDTQYF
TRBV15	TRBJ2-1	CATTRGGLAGGRYNEQFF
TRBV5-5	TRBJ2-1	CASSRGTSGAEQFF
TRBV5-8	TRBJ2-3	CASSLAGQIHDTQYF
TRBV5-1	TRBJ1-2	CASSLEQASNYGYTF